This TCR beta chain was identified during a study of T-cell reconstitution after alpha-beta-depleted transplantation in children. Unique molecular identifiers tagged the TCRbeta library. TCRdb used MiXCR to reprocess the PCR reads, holding one entry per CDR3 protein. This sample has roughly 300,000 distinct CDR3 sequences, with roughly 11% found just once. This clonotype occurred many times. The TCR was taken from a male patient aged 2 to 9 who had a stem cell transplant for chronic granulomatous disease, so the T cells may come from the graft donor. Sequenced material: peripheral blood, taken 180 days after TCRalphabeta/CD19-depleted stem cell transplant.

CDR3 amino acids: CSARAAISPETQYF. The DNA for the CDR3 is TGCAGTGCTAGGGCGGCTATCTCCCCAGAGACCCAGTACTTC. The V and J genes are TRBV20-1 and TRBJ2-5; D is unresolved. Germline V gene sequence: CDR1 DFQATT, CDR2 SNEGSKA (reference sequence). There are 14 residues in the CDR3. V was cut by 3 bases and J by 4 bases, with 15 bases left in between.